This T cell receptor (beta chain) was sequenced for a study of blood T cell repertoires in COVID-19. The count of this clone is one. Some clones are missing from TCRdb's copy, which holds only in-frame ones; the method was immunoSEQ multiplex PCR. The repertoire holds around 110,000 clones, with approximately 80% as singletons. The receptor comes from a woman aged 70-85 years with acute or convalescent COVID-19. Material: peripheral blood.

DNA of the CDR3: TGTGCCAGCAGCCCTACAGGGTACAATCAGCCCCAGCATTTT. This translates into CASSPTGYNQPQHF. The chain has TRBV27 and TRBJ1-5; TRBD1 might be the D (6 bases). The length of the CDR3 is 14 residues. Trimming left V 6 bases short and J 3 bases short, with 12 bases between. Germline V gives CDR1 MNHEY, CDR2 SMNVEV (reference sequence).